This T cell receptor beta chain came from a study of CD8 T cells in ankylosing spondylitis. This CDR3 spans 10 amino acids. MiXCR, run by TCRdb on the 5' RACE reads, gives a single entry per CDR3 protein. The sample lists about 340,000 distinct CDR3 sequences; approximately 20% were seen once. The study's findings and limits: Disease-linked clones proved CD8+ and comparatively uncommon in peripheral blood. Significant enrichment of disease-linked clones was reportedly seen in matched ankylosing spondylitis synovial fluid.

This clonotype appeared a few times. Its antigen is not known. The chain uses TRBV21-1 and TRBJ2-7; TRBD1 is the table's D call and was not checked against the DNA. TRBV21-1 is designated a pseudogene. Sequenced material: blood, either unsorted or a sorted T cell fraction (not recorded which). The receptor was derived from a male donor with ankylosing spondylitis or in good health (not recorded which). CDR3 DNA sequence: TGTGCCAGGGGGGGCTACGAGCAGTACTTC. It yields the protein CARGGYEQYF.